This TCR beta chain was documented in a study of T cells in Graves' hyperthyroidism and ophthalmopathy. Amplification yielded TCR beta CDR3 regions, with RNA transcripts as the source. In the first-round RT-PCR of the TCR CDR3, the HTBI primer set was used. From the multiplex PCR reads, TCRdb called clonotypes with MiXCR, one entry per CDR3 protein. The data show under 400,000 distinct CDR3 sequences, about 15% seen once. Findings and limits, study-wide: Blood also held most thyroid clonotypes expanded beyond 0.001.

This clonotype appeared many times. Its cognate antigen is unknown. Stable hyperthyroidism: no ophthalmopathy progression over 18 months of follow-up. From germline, CDR1 is SGHNT and CDR2 YENEEA. The CDR3 is 14 residues long. The V and J ends lost 4 bases and 5 bases, in that order; junction bases with no gene match: 4. The clonotype originates from a woman between 55 and 75 years old with Graves' hyperthyroidism. This chain joins TRBV11-3 and TRBJ2-1; 8 bases agree with TRBD2. Sequences were obtained from blood. The CDR3 DNA sequence: TGTGCCAGCAGCTACCGGGAGGGCAACAATGAGCAGTTCTTC. Its translation: CASSYREGNNEQFF.